These 28 T cell receptor beta chains share one sample of origin, sequenced in a study of T cell repertoires in cytomegalovirus infection. These TCRs are of unknown antigen specificity. TCRdb reprocessed the reads with MiXCR, giving one entry per CDR3 protein. The sample has some 940,000 distinct CDR3 sequences, approximately 33% seen once. Sequenced material: cultured CD8+ T cells from PBMCs, taken from culture after CMV antigen stimulation. The origin of the receptors is a human donor in good health (CMV status not recorded). Some clones in this sample may be carry-over from other donors' samples.

CDR3 in amino acids: CSVDVSRNEQFF. Here the CDR3 DNA reads TGCAGCGTTGACGTGAGTAGGAATGAGCAGTTCTTC. The chain combines TRBV29-1 with TRBJ2-1; no clear D gene. This CDR3 comprises 12 residues. V dropped 3 bases and J dropped 7 bases, with 10 bases sitting between them. The germline gives CDR1 SQVTM, CDR2 ANQGSEA.

This clonotype was seen a handful of times. CDR3 region: CASSYSGERRQFF. Written as DNA, the CDR3 is TGTGCCAGCAGTTACTCGGGGGAGCGCAGGCAGTTCTTC. This chain uses TRBV6-5 with TRBJ2-1, with D perhaps matching TRBD1 or TRBD2 (5 bases each). The V end lost 0 bases, the J end lost 12 bases, and 12 bases lay between the germline ends. Germline CDR1 and CDR2: MNHEY and SVGAGI. The CDR3 is 13 residues long.

This clonotype was detected only a few times. This chain uses TRBV7-8 with TRBJ1-4, with no clear D. Germline V gives CDR1 SGHVS, CDR2 FQNEAQ. Between the trimmed V and J ends, which lost 5 bases and 8 bases, there was a span of 12 bases. This CDR3 has 13 residues. CDR3 region: CASSPPGTEKLFF. CDR3 DNA: TGTGCCAGCAGCCCCCCCGGTACAGAAAAACTGTTTTTT.

This clonotype was seen a handful of times. The J gene is TRBJ2-2, the V gene TRBV12-3 or TRBV12-4; D gene ambiguous. There are 16 residues in the CDR3. V shed 3 bases and J shed 9 bases, with 20 bases lying between them. In DNA form, the CDR3 reads TGTGCCAGCAGTTTTTCCGAAACAGAGGCGATCCGGGAGCTGTTTTTT. The encoded protein is CASSFSETEAIRELFF.

Concerning this clonotype itself: Sequence at one end of the junction differs from germline and may be a read error. V and J are TRBV11-2 and TRBJ2-7; maybe TRBD2 (6 bases). The CDR3 spans 14 residues. Germline-derived CDR1 and CDR2 are SGHAT and FQNNGV. CDR3 residues: CASSPEWGVPEQCF. The CDR3 region has the DNA TGTGCCAGCAGCCCCGAGTGGGGGGTTCCAGAGCAGTGCTTC.

This clonotype has only a few counts. The rearrangement links TRBV25-1 to TRBJ1-1; D ambiguous. The V end lost 3 bases, the J end lost 3 bases, and 11 bases lay between the germline ends. The CDR3 is 14 residues long. Germline V gene sequence: CDR1 MGHDK, CDR2 SYGVNS. CDR3 amino acids: CASSDWAGDTEAFF. The CDR3 bases are TGTGCCAGCAGTGATTGGGCAGGCGACACTGAAGCTTTCTTT.

The table lists this clonotype with a few counts. This rearrangement joins TRBV6-5 to TRBJ1-1; 7 nucleotides align to TRBD1. The CDR3 contains 14 residues. Germline lookup yields CDR1 MNHEY and CDR2 SVGAGI. The ends lost 3 bases at V and 6 bases at J; junction bases unmatched: 7. The CDR3 DNA is TGTGCCAGCAGTTATGGGAGTAGGGGGCCTGAAGCTTTCTTT. Amino acid sequence: CASSYGSRGPEAFF.

This clonotype has a handful of counts. The rearrangement uses TRBV4-1 and TRBJ2-1; 11 bases are shared with TRBD2. Germline-derived CDR1 and CDR2 are MGHRA and YSYEKL. The CDR3 runs 16 residues. V shed 5 bases, J shed 4 bases, and the junction held 7 bases outside the gene matches. CDR3 protein: CASSSPGLADYNEQFF. The CDR3, as DNA: TGCGCCAGCAGCTCCCCGGGACTAGCGGATTACAATGAGCAGTTCTTC.

This clonotype was counted only a few times. The V gene is TRBV25-1, the J gene TRBJ2-7, with D perhaps TRBD1 or TRBD2 (5 bases each). There are 12 residues in the CDR3. V was cut by 5 bases and J by 7 bases, with 12 bases left in between. Germline-derived CDR1 and CDR2 are MGHDK and SYGVNS. The CDR3 nucleotides read TGTGCCAGCAGTCAGGGTACGGGGGAGCAGTACGTC. Translated: CASSQGTGEQYV.

This clonotype was observed a handful of times. This chain connects TRBV7-2 to TRBJ2-5; the D gene could be TRBD1 or TRBD2 (6 bases each). Deletions cut 6 bases from V and 2 bases from J, with 16 bases between. This CDR3 spans 15 amino acids. The germline CDR1 and CDR2 sequences are SGHTA and FQGNSA. The CDR3 DNA reads TGTGCCAGCAGGGAGGGGGTTTTCAGGCAAGAGACCCAGTACTTC. Amino acids: CASREGVFRQETQYF. Combining the CDR3 with reference TRBV7-2 and TRBJ2-5 gives the whole variable domain GAGVSQSPSNKVTEKGKDVELRCDPISGHTALYWYRQSLGQGLEFLIYFQGNSAPDKSGLPSDRFSAERTGGSVSTLTIQRTQQEDSAVYLCASREGVFRQETQYFGPGTRLLVL.

The chain couples TRBV6-1 to TRBJ1-4; no definite D call. From germline, CDR1 is MNHNS and CDR2 SASEGT. The CDR3 extends over 11 amino acids. Trimming cost V 7 bases and J 5 bases, with 5 bases left between them. The CDR3 DNA sequence: TGTGCCAGCACTTTCAATGAAAAACTGTTTTTT. Its protein product is CASTFNEKLFF.

This clonotype was seen a few times. The V call is TRBV6-1, the J call TRBJ1-1; D is unclear. The germline V and J ends were trimmed by 7 bases and 6 bases, with 12 bases remaining between them. Per the germline V gene, CDR1 is MNHNS and CDR2 is SASEGT. This CDR3 is 12 amino acids long. The CDR3 reads CASNQGSSEAFF. The DNA of the CDR3 is TGTGCCAGCAACCAAGGGAGTTCTGAAGCTTTCTTT.

V gene TRBV6-2 or TRBV6-3 combines with J gene TRBJ2-1; TRBD1 or TRBD2 may be the D gene (5 bases each). This CDR3 is built from 13 residues. The ends were cut back, 2 bases at V and 9 bases at J, with 11 bases in the middle. The germline CDR1 and CDR2 sequences are MNHEY and SVGEGT. CDR3 nucleotides: TGTGCCAGCAGTTACCCTCCTGGGGGTGAGCAGTTCTTC. This translates into CASSYPPGGEQFF.

The gene calls are TRBV4-1 and TRBJ1-2; TRBD1 is a possible D gene (5 bases). V was trimmed by 0 bases and J by 4 bases, leaving 6 bases between them. The CDR3 has 13 amino acids. Germline-derived CDR1 and CDR2 are MGHRA and YSYEKL. CDR3 protein: CASSQEGTYGYTF. Written as DNA, the CDR3 is TGCGCCAGCAGCCAAGAGGGGACCTATGGCTACACCTTC.

The chain couples TRBV12-3 or TRBV12-4 to TRBJ1-1; D gene ambiguous. Trimming pared 7 bases from V and 2 bases from J, leaving 11 bases between. This CDR3 region has 13 residues. CDR3 DNA: TGTGCCAGCATCCTGAAAACTAACACTGAAGCTTTCTTT. Translation gives CASILKTNTEAFF.

The V call is TRBV12-3 or TRBV12-4, the J call TRBJ1-2; D gene uncertain. The germline V and J ends were trimmed by 3 bases and 5 bases, with 13 bases remaining between them. CDR3 length: 14 residues. CDR3 bases: TGTGCCAGCAGTTTTGACTTTGCGACTTATGGCTACACCTTC. As protein: CASSFDFATYGYTF.

The chain combines TRBV3-1 with TRBJ1-2, with 8 bases that match TRBD1. The trim removed 4 bases at V and 7 bases at J, leaving 11 bases unmatched. Looked up from germline, CDR1 is LGHDT and CDR2 is YNNKEL (reference sequence). The CDR3 sequence is 15 residues long. Here the CDR3 reads CASSPPEGTGSGYTF. In DNA form, the CDR3 reads TGTGCCAGCAGCCCTCCCGAAGGGACAGGTTCTGGCTACACCTTC.

The CDR3 region is CASSIGSDPRAFF. DNA for the CDR3: TGTGCCAGTAGTATTGGATCAGACCCGCGAGCTTTCTTT. The genes are TRBV19 and TRBJ1-1; D remains unclear. Per the germline V gene, CDR1 is LNHDA and CDR2 is SQIVND (reference sequence). Trimming stripped 3 bases from V and 10 bases from J, with 15 bases between. The CDR3 is 13 residues long. The full variable domain, its missing parts supplied by reference TRBV19 and TRBJ1-1, is DGGITQSPKYLFRKEGQNVTLSCEQNLNHDAMYWYRQDPGQGLRLIYYSQIVNDFQKGDIAEGYSVSREKKESFPLTVTSAQKNPTAFYLCASSIGSDPRAFFGQGTRLTVV.

This clonotype was detected ten times or more. The J gene is TRBJ2-2, the V gene TRBV7-9; the D gene could be TRBD1 or TRBD2 (6 bases each). Germline lookup yields CDR1 SEHNR and CDR2 FQNEAQ (reference sequence). The CDR3 sequence is 15 residues long. V gave up 3 bases and J gave up 3 bases, with 11 bases separating them. CDR3 nucleotide sequence: TGTGCCAGCAGCTTCCGGGGGCAGCACACCGGGGAGCTGTTTTTT. This translates into CASSFRGQHTGELFF.

This clonotype was recorded a few times. The gene calls are TRBV29-1 and TRBJ2-1; D unclear. The CDR3 extends over 13 amino acids. Germline V gene sequence: CDR1 SQVTM, CDR2 ANQGSEA. Trimming took 2 bases from V and 7 from J, leaving 12 bases between them. The CDR3 DNA is TGCAGCGTTGAAAGCCGGATCCCTAATGAGCAGTTCTTC. Its translation is CSVESRIPNEQFF.

The chain uses TRBV5-1 and TRBJ1-5, with D unclear. The CDR3 contains 13 residues. Germline V lookup: CDR1 SGHRS, CDR2 YFSETQ. Trimming pared 1 base from V and 5 bases from J, leaving 7 bases between. The CDR3 protein is CASSLKADQPQHF. CDR3 nucleotide sequence: TGCGCCAGCAGCTTGAAAGCAGATCAGCCCCAGCATTTT.

Here the CDR3 reads CASSLLQGPANYGYTF. CDR3 coding DNA: TGTGCCAGCAGTTTGTTACAGGGCCCTGCTAACTATGGCTACACCTTC. This chain links TRBV27 with TRBJ1-2; D possibly corresponds to TRBD1 (6 bases). V dropped 3 bases and J dropped 0 bases, with 14 bases sitting between them. The CDR3 covers 16 residues. Germline loops: CDR1 MNHEY, CDR2 SMNVEV (reference sequence).

There are many counts of this clonotype. One end of the junction varies from germline; a read error may be responsible. The rearrangement uses TRBV7-8 and TRBJ2-1; 11 nucleotides match TRBD2. The CDR3 sequence is 14 residues long. Germline V gene data show CDR1 as SGHVS and CDR2 as FQNEAQ. The chain's CDR3 is CASSLGLAGGQVLF. In DNA, the CDR3 is TGTGCCAGCAGCTTAGGGCTAGCGGGGGGCCAGGTCCTCTTC.

The sample holds a few counts of this clonotype. V gene TRBV5-4 combines with J gene TRBJ2-7, with D unresolved. V shed 2 bases and J shed 9 bases, with 9 bases lying between them. This CDR3 region has 11 residues. Germline CDR1 SGHNT, CDR2 YYREEE (reference sequence). In DNA form, the CDR3 reads TGTGCCAGCAGCTTAATCGTCCGGCAGTACGTC. Its translation is CASSLIVRQYV.

This sequence joins TRBV10-3 and TRBJ1-2, with 7 bases lining up with TRBD1. The CDR3 is 10 residues long. Germline V gene sequence: CDR1 ENHRY, CDR2 SYGVKD. With V trimmed by 10 bases and J by 10 bases, 6 bases remained unmatched. The CDR3 region is CATQGVDYTF. The CDR3 DNA follows: TGTGCCACCCAGGGGGTCGACTACACCTTC.

This chain uses TRBV10-2 with TRBJ1-6; D not resolved. This CDR3 spans 18 amino acids. Germline V gives CDR1 WSHSY, CDR2 SAAADI. Trimming cost V 3 bases and J 7 bases, with 22 bases left between them. The CDR3 bases are TGCGCCAGCAGTGATAACCGGGCCCCTAGGGTGGCGAATTCACCCCTCCACTTT. Protein: CASSDNRAPRVANSPLHF.

This clonotype was observed a handful of times. J is TRBJ1-6 and V is TRBV6-5; 9 bases agree with TRBD1. CDR1 and CDR2 from the germline V gene are MNHEY and SVGAGI. V lost 1 base to trimming and J lost 8 bases; unmatched junction nucleotides: 6. The CDR3 totals 16 residues. In nucleotides, the CDR3 is TGTGCCAGCAGTTACTTTCCCACAGGGGGCGATTCACCCCTCCACTTT. Translation gives CASSYFPTGGDSPLHF.

The CDR3 loop reads CASSWDYSTTGELFF. The CDR3 DNA reads TGTGCCAGCAGTTGGGACTACTCAACCACCGGGGAGCTGTTTTTT. V is TRBV28 and J is TRBJ2-2; 7 nucleotides match TRBD2. V was pared by 4 bases and J by 4 bases, with 6 bases of the junction left unmatched. Germline CDR1 reads MDHEN; CDR2 reads SYDVKM. The CDR3 totals 15 residues.